The clone carrying this TCR beta chain counts as medium-sized (0.01 to 0.1%). Antigen specificity is unknown. As to treatment: approximately 9-day PBMC culture with coronavirus spike peptide pools or control peptides (ViraFEST assay). Ahead of the COVID-19 pandemic (2011-2018), the CD4+ T cells of the unexposed donor were collected. Per germline, CDR1 DFQATT and CDR2 SNEGSKA (reference sequence). The length of the CDR3 is 12 residues. V was trimmed by 7 bases and J by 6 bases, leaving 15 bases between them. The sample comes from a study of vaccination and CD4 T cells after COVID-19. Study in general: The stimulating agents, overlapping spike peptides, came from SARS-CoV-2, HCoV-NL63, HCoV-OC43 and HCoV-229E. Regarding the study as a whole: Median SARS-CoV-2-reactive clonotype numbers went from around 20 to 38; this increase was not significant.

Sequencing of cultured CD4+ T cell DNA used the Oncomine TCR Beta short-read assay. Someone extracted genomic DNA from cultured CD4+ T cells. TCRdb ran MiXCR on the PCR reads and lists one entry per CDR3 protein. This sample has around 5,700 distinct CDR3 sequences, with 27% found just once. The source material was CD4+ T cells from blood, cultured in vitro. V gene TRBV20-1 combines with J gene TRBJ2-5; either TRBD1 or TRBD2 may fit D (5 bases each). This clonotype was sampled from a human donor in good health. CDR3 DNA: TGCAGTGTACTCCGGGACCTAAAGACCCAGTACTTC. Encoded protein: CSVLRDLKTQYF.